Below are 26 T cell receptor beta chains sequenced from a single sample in a study of low-dose radiotherapy and immunotherapy resistance in tumors. Stated time point: before trial treatment. Covering alpha and beta chains, TRAV- and TRBV-specific primers were used for the first-strand cDNA. It was with a constant-region primer and a V-primer adapter that TCRs were amplified over around 19 PCR cycles. One entry per CDR3 protein, called by TCRdb with MiXCR from the reads. Of 59,000 or so distinct CDR3 sequences in the sample, approximately 26% were seen once. The sample in question was PBMCs, obtained before treatment. The source is a male donor with rectosigmoid adenocarcinoma.

This clonotype was recorded only once. A far larger clone is one base from this, pointing to a likely read error. V usage is TRBV23-1 and J usage is TRBJ2-7, with 7 bases fitting TRBD1. TRBV23-1 is classed as an ORF, of uncertain function. The CDR3 is made up of 14 amino acids. After removal of 4 bases from V and 7 bases from J, the junction contained 10 bases not matched to a gene. The CDR3 sequence is CASSLTGVGNEQYF. In DNA, the CDR3 is TGCGCCAGCAGTCTAACAGGGGTCGGCAATGAGCAGTACTTC.

This clonotype was found many times. The chain carries TRBV12-3 or TRBV12-4 and TRBJ2-1; D might be TRBD2 (5 bases). Trimming shortened V by 5 bases and J by 6 bases, and 11 bases separated the two germline ends. CDR3 length equals 13 residues. CDR3 DNA: TGTGCCAGCAGTCCCGACTACCGCAATGAGCAGTTCTTC. It is translated as CASSPDYRNEQFF.

This clonotype was recorded many times. The chain joins TRBV4-2 to TRBJ2-3; D may be TRBD1 (6 bases). Germline V gene sequence: CDR1 LGHNA, CDR2 YNFKEQ. V was pared by 4 bases and J by 2 bases, with 10 bases between. CDR3 length: 14 amino acids. The CDR3 sequence: CASSPGQITDTQYF. The DNA of the CDR3 is TGTGCCAGCAGCCCCGGACAGATCACAGATACGCAGTATTTT.

This clonotype was counted at least ten times. The chain is built from TRBV6-2 or TRBV6-3 and TRBJ2-3; D is undetermined. This CDR3 is built from 13 residues. The V end lost 5 bases, the J end lost 2 bases, and 8 bases lay between the germline ends. Germline-derived CDR1 and CDR2 are MNHEY and SVGEGT. The CDR3 DNA reads TGTGCCAGCAGTCTACACACCACAGATACGCAGTATTTT. It encodes CASSLHTTDTQYF.

As regards this clonotype: This likely stems from a read error, as it lies one base from a far larger clone. V is TRBV12-3 or TRBV12-4 and J is TRBJ2-5; weak D call: TRBD2 (5 bases). The J call may be incorrect, as the DNA end agrees better with TRBJ2-1. The CDR3 spans 13 residues. CDR3 bases: TGTGCCAGCACGTCGGGGTTGTACAATGAGCAGTTCTTC. Protein: CASTSGLYNEQFF.

This clonotype was seen ten or more times. The gene calls are TRBV28 and TRBJ2-1; D call uncertain. This CDR3 spans 12 amino acids. V shed 3 bases and J shed 9 bases, with 9 bases lying between them. Per germline, CDR1 MDHEN and CDR2 SYDVKM. The CDR3 DNA reads TGTGCCAGCAGTTTCGTGGTTGTTGAGCAGTTCTTC. Protein product: CASSFVVVEQFF.

This clonotype was counted at least ten times. This chain uses TRBV6-5 with TRBJ2-7; a weak D match, TRBD2 (6 bases). V shed 8 bases and J shed 3 bases, with 20 bases lying between them. Germline CDR1 and CDR2: MNHEY and SVGAGI. CDR3 length: 15 residues. The CDR3 DNA reads as TGTGCCAGCGTGGGGGGTGGGGCATCCGACTACGAGCAGTACTTC. Amino acid sequence: CASVGGGASDYEQYF.

This clonotype showed up many times. The rearrangement links TRBV12-3 or TRBV12-4 to TRBJ1-1; no definite D call. V was clipped by 1 base and J by 7 bases, with 16 bases between them. The CDR3 is 15 residues long. The chain's CDR3 is CASSLEGSSWREAFF. The CDR3 bases are TGTGCCAGCAGTTTAGAAGGTTCGTCATGGCGTGAAGCTTTCTTT.

The count of this clonotype is one. This sequence is one base from a far larger clone and is likely a read error. The chain combines TRBV5-3 with TRBJ1-1; D ambiguous. TRBV5-3 is an ORF; its function is uncertain. There are 14 residues in the CDR3. The DNA for the CDR3 is TGCGCCAGCAGCTACTCGCTCGGGAGCACTGAAGCTTTCTTT. It specifies CASSYSLGSTEAFF.

The chain couples TRBV6-6 to TRBJ2-5; D may match TRBD1 or TRBD2 (6 bases each). Trimming cost V 6 bases and J 4 bases, with 15 bases left between them. CDR3 length: 14 amino acids. Germline loops: CDR1 MNHNY, CDR2 SVGAGI (reference sequence). In nucleotides, the CDR3 is TGTGCCAGCAGCAGAGGAGGGGGAGGAGAGACCCAGTACTTC. Translated, it gives CASSRGGGGETQYF.

This clonotype was picked up many times. V usage is TRBV7-8 and J usage is TRBJ2-3; 10 bases agree with TRBD2. The ends lost 0 bases at V and 3 bases at J; junction bases unmatched: 9. From germline, CDR1 is SGHVS and CDR2 FQNEAQ. The CDR3 has 18 residues. This CDR3 reads CASSLAVASGRSTDTQYF. Written as DNA, the CDR3 is TGTGCCAGCAGCTTAGCCGTAGCTAGCGGGAGATCAACAGATACGCAGTATTTT. The whole variable domain, filled in from reference TRBV7-8 and TRBJ2-3, reads GAGVSQSPRYKVAKRGQDVALRCDPISGHVSLFWYQQALGQGPEFLTYFQNEAQLDKSGLPSDRFFAERPEGSVSTLKIQRTQQEDSAVYLCASSLAVASGRSTDTQYFGPGTRLTVL.

Ten or more counts support this clonotype. The rearrangement uses TRBV18 and TRBJ2-1; D could derive from TRBD1 or TRBD2 (5 bases each). Trimming took 8 bases from V and 6 from J, leaving 11 bases between them. CDR1 KGHSH and CDR2 LQKENI come from the germline V gene. The CDR3 length is 12 residues. The CDR3 DNA reads as TGTGCCAGCCAGAATGGGGGCAATGAGCAGTTCTTC. As protein: CASQNGGNEQFF.

Many counts were recorded for this clonotype. CDR3 residues: CASSSGEGRQYF. The CDR3 DNA follows: TGTGCCAGCAGTTCGGGTGAGGGTCGGCAGTACTTC. V is TRBV12-3 or TRBV12-4 and J is TRBJ2-7, with D perhaps matching TRBD2 (5 bases). This CDR3 spans 12 amino acids. Deletions cut 4 bases from V and 9 bases from J, with 13 bases between.

This clonotype was picked up many times. CDR3 in amino acids: CASRKGGNRWVTGPRGTEAFF. The DNA of the CDR3 is TGTGCCAGCAGGAAAGGAGGGAACCGTTGGGTTACCGGGCCCCGGGGGACTGAAGCTTTCTTT. This chain links TRBV21-1 with TRBJ1-1; the DNA was not compared with TRBD1, the D call given in the table. TRBV21-1 is a listed pseudogene. This CDR3 contains 21 residues.

V is TRBV7-2 and J is TRBJ2-5; TRBD2 is a possible D gene (5 bases). Trimming took off 5 bases at V and 7 bases at J, with 14 bases between the two ends. This CDR3 spans 13 amino acids. In germline, CDR1 is SGHTA, CDR2 FQGNSA. The CDR3: CASSRDGVTTQYF. For the CDR3, the DNA is TGTGCCAGCAGCCGTGACGGGGTGACGACCCAGTACTTC.

This clonotype was seen many times. The rearrangement joins TRBV7-2 to TRBJ2-1, with 9 bases that match TRBD2. The CDR3 is 16 residues long. Trimming at V came to 4 bases and at J to 9 bases, leaving 13 bases not matched to a gene. Germline V CDR1 and CDR2: SGHTA, FQGNSA. In DNA, the CDR3 is TGTGCCAGCAGCTCCCAAGGCGGGGGGGCGAGGGGTGAGCAGTTCTTC. Protein product: CASSSQGGGARGEQFF.

In its sample, this clonotype was seen many times. The chain carries TRBV2 and TRBJ2-5, with D tentatively TRBD2 (5 bases). V lost 7 bases and J 7 bases, leaving 10 bases between the germline ends. The germline V gene encodes CDR1 SNHLY and CDR2 FYNNEI. The CDR3 length is 11 residues. The CDR3 DNA reads TGTGCCAGCAATCTGGGGAGGACCCAGTACTTC. Amino acids: CASNLGRTQYF.

With respect to this clonotype: With only one base between it and a far larger clone, this is likely a read error. The chain couples TRBV11-2 to TRBJ2-1; TRBD1 matches at 9 bases. Germline CDR1 is SGHAT and CDR2 is FQNNGV. Trimming cost V 0 bases and J 10 bases; bases outside gene matches: 22. CDR3 length: 20 residues. The CDR3 coding sequence is TGTGCCAGCAGCTTAGATAATGGACAGGGGTCACCTTATTTCGGGTACGAGCAGTTCTTC. This translates into CASSLDNGQGSPYFGYEQFF.

The genes are TRBV7-6 and TRBJ2-5; weak D call: TRBD2 (5 bases). Germline CDR1 SGHVS, CDR2 FNYEAQ. This CDR3 is 16 amino acids long. V lost 5 bases, J lost 5 bases, and 21 bases lay in between. This chain's CDR3 is CASSQVGKTLGETQYF. Here the CDR3 DNA reads TGTGCCAGCAGCCAAGTCGGGAAAACCTTGGGGGAGACCCAGTACTTC.

This clonotype appeared many times. V gene TRBV4-3 combines with J gene TRBJ2-7, with no clear D. V dropped 1 base and J dropped 7 bases, with 17 bases sitting between them. The CDR3 contains 15 residues. CDR1 and CDR2 from the germline V gene are LGHNA and YSLEER. CDR3 coding DNA: TGCGCCAGCAGCCAAGTTTTGGACGCCCCGAGGGAGCAGTACTTC. This translates into CASSQVLDAPREQYF.

This clonotype was found many times. The rearrangement uses TRBV3-1 and TRBJ2-2, with D perhaps TRBD1 (6 bases). V was cut by 2 bases and J by 4 bases, with 11 bases left in between. There are 15 residues in the CDR3. Germline V gene data show CDR1 as LGHDT and CDR2 as YNNKEL (reference sequence). CDR3: CASSQQGRLTGELFF. CDR3 nucleotide sequence: TGTGCCAGCAGCCAACAGGGGCGCCTCACCGGGGAGCTGTTTTTT.

Worth noting for this clonotype: A much larger clone differs from this one at a single base, so this may be a read error. The CDR3: CASMDYEQFF. CDR3 DNA: TGTGCCAGCATGGACTACGAGCAGTTCTTC. The rearrangement uses TRBV28 and TRBJ2-1, with a weak D call TRBD2 (6 bases). The germline V and J ends were trimmed by 7 bases and 10 bases, with 8 bases remaining between them. Germline V gene data show CDR1 as MDHEN and CDR2 as SYDVKM. This CDR3 is 10 amino acids long.

The rearrangement joins TRBV20-1 to TRBJ1-1; D is ambiguous. Trimming removed 3 bases at V and 2 bases at J, with 16 bases between. The germline gives CDR1 DFQATT, CDR2 SNEGSKA (reference sequence). This CDR3 contains 15 residues. The CDR3 is CSASPQRRTNTEAFF. In DNA form, the CDR3 reads TGCAGTGCTAGCCCTCAGCGACGGACCAACACTGAAGCTTTCTTT.

This clonotype was seen ten or more times. The V and J genes are TRBV2 and TRBJ1-1, with no clear D. The germline V gene has CDR1 SNHLY and CDR2 FYNNEI. There are 12 residues in the CDR3. With 8 bases removed from V and 5 bases from J, the gap between germline ends came to 12 bases. CDR3 bases: TGTGCCAGCCGCCGAGATGGGACTGAAGCTTTCTTT. It codes for CASRRDGTEAFF.

The sample holds many counts of this clonotype. This chain joins TRBV5-5 and TRBJ2-7; D is unresolved. The CDR3 sequence is 14 residues long. CDR1 and CDR2 (germline): SGHKS, YYEKEE (reference sequence). Trimming shortened V by 0 bases and J by 2 bases, and 9 bases separated the two germline ends. The CDR3 loop reads CASSLDNLPYEQYF. DNA for the CDR3: TGTGCCAGCAGCTTGGACAATTTACCCTACGAGCAGTACTTC.

This clonotype was seen ten or more times. The rearrangement joins TRBV2 to TRBJ2-3; D might be TRBD2 (6 bases). Germline CDR1 reads SNHLY; CDR2 reads FYNNEI. V gave up 4 bases and J gave up 4 bases, with 12 bases separating them. The CDR3 runs 14 residues. The CDR3 here is CASSGSGGADTQYF. The CDR3 DNA reads as TGTGCCAGCAGTGGCTCCGGAGGGGCAGATACGCAGTATTTT.